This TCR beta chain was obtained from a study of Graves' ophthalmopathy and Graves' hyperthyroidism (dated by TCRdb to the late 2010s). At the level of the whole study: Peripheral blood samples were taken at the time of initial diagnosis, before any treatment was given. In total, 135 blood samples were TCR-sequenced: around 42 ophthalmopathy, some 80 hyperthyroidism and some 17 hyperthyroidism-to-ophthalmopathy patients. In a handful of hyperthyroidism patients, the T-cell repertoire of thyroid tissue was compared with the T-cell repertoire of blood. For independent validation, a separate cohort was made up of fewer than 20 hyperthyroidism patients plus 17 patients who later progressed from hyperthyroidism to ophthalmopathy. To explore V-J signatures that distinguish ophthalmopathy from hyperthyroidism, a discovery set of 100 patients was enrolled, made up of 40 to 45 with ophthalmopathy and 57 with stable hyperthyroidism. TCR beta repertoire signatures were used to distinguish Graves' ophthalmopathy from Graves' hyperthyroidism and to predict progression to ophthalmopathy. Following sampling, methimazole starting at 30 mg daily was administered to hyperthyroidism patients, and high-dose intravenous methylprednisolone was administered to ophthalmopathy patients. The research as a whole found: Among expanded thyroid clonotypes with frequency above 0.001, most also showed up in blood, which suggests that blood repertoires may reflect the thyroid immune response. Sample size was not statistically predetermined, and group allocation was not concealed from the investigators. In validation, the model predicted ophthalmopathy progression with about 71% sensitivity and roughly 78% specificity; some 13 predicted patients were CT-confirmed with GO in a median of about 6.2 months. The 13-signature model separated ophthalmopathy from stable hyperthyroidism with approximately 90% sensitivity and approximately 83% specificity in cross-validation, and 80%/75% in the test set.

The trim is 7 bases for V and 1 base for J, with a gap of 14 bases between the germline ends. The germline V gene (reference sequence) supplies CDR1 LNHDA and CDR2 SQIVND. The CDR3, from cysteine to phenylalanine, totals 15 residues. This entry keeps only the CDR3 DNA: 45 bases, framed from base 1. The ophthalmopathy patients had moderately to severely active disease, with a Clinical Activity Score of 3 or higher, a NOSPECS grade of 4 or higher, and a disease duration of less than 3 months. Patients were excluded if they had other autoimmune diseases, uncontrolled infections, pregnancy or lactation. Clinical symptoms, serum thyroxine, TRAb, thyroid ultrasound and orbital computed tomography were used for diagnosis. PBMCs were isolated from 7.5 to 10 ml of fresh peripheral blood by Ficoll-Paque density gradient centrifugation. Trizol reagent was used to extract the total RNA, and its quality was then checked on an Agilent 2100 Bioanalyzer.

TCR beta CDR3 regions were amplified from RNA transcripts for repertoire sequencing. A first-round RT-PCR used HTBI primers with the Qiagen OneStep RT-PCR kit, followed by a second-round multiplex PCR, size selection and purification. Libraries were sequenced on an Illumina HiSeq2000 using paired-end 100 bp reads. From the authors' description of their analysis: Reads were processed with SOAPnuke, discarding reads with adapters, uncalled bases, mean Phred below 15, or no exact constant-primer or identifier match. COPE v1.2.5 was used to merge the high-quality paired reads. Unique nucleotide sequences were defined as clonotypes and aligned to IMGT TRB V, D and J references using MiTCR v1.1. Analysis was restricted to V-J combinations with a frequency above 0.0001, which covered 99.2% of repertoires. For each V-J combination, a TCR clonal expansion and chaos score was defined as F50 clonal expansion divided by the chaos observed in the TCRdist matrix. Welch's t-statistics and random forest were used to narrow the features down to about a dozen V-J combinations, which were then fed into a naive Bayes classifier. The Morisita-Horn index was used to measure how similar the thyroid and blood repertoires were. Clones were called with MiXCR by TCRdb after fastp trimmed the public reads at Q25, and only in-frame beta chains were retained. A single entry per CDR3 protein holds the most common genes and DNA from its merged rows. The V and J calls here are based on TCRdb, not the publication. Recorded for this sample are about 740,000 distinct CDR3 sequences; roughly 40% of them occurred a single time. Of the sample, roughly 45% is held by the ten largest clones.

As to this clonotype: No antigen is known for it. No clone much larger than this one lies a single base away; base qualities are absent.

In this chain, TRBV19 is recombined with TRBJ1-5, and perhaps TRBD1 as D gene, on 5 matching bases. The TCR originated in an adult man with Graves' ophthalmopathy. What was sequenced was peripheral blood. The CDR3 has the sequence CASNVVNRSNQPQHF. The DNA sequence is TGTGCCAGTAATGTTGTCAACAGGAGCAATCAGCCCCAGCATTTT.